These 18 T cell receptor beta chains originate from one sample sequenced in a study of post-analysis software for immune sequencing data. TCR beta cDNA libraries had unique molecular identifiers. MiXCR was run by TCRdb on the PCR reads, yielding one entry per CDR3 protein. This sample yields around 710,000 distinct CDR3 sequences, of which 46% are seen a single time; 4.9% belongs to the top ten. Study-level results: About five TRBV segments were more frequent in patients than controls; TRBV5-6, TRBV5-1 and TRBV20-1 belonged to this group.

No antigen has been identified for these receptors. Sequencing was done on a sample of blood. The receptors derive from a girl aged 10 to 17 with multiple sclerosis.

In its sample, this clonotype was seen a few times. V is TRBV29-1 and J is TRBJ1-1; perhaps TRBD1 as D (5 bases). Germline-derived CDR1 and CDR2 are SQVTM and ANQGSEA. The CDR3 runs to 14 residues. CDR3 region: CTGIRGEVNTEAFF. CDR3 in DNA: TGCACCGGAATACGGGGGGAGGTGAACACTGAAGCTTTCTTT. The complete variable domain, with remaining parts taken from reference TRBV29-1 and TRBJ1-1, reads SAVISQKPSRDICQRGTSLTIQCQVDSQVTMMFWYRQQPGQSLTLIATANQGSEATYESGFVIDKFPISRPNLTFSTLTVSNMSPEDSSIYLCTGIRGEVNTEAFFGQGTRLTVV.

This chain joins TRBV11-2 and TRBJ1-5; the D gene is possibly TRBD1 (5 bases). There are 15 residues in the CDR3. V was cut by 5 bases and J by 1 base, with 12 bases left in between. Germline V lookup: CDR1 SGHAT, CDR2 FQNNGV. CDR3 amino acids: CASSPGFGSNQPQHF. In nucleotides, the CDR3 is TGTGCCAGCAGCCCAGGGTTCGGGAGCAATCAGCCCCAGCATTTT.

This clonotype has just a few counts. This chain connects TRBV7-3 to TRBJ2-7; 7 bases map to TRBD2. Looked up from germline, CDR1 is SGHTA and CDR2 is FQGTGA. V trimming: 5 bases; J trimming: 3 bases; junction bases outside the gene matches: 13. This CDR3 has 16 residues. The CDR3 DNA is TGTGCCAGCAGCCCCTTCGGACTAGAAAAGGACTACGAGCAGTACTTC. Translation: CASSPFGLEKDYEQYF.

V usage is TRBV29-1 and J usage is TRBJ2-3; D remains unclear. Trimming left V 3 bases short and J 0 bases short, with 13 bases between. Germline values: CDR1 SQVTM, CDR2 ANQGSEA. CDR3 length equals 15 residues. CDR3 in DNA: TGCAGCGTTGAGGCTAGGGCAACTAGCACAGATACGCAGTATTTT. This codes for CSVEARATSTDTQYF.

V is TRBV29-1 and J is TRBJ1-1, with D possibly being TRBD1 (6 bases). The V end lost 7 bases, the J end lost 8 bases, and 14 bases lay between the germline ends. The CDR3 has 11 residues. Germline lookup yields CDR1 SQVTM and CDR2 ANQGSEA. DNA of the CDR3: TGCAGCGCTGGCTCCGGGGGCGAAGCTTTCTTT. Its translation: CSAGSGGEAFF.

This chain uses TRBV13 with TRBJ2-5, with D perhaps TRBD2 (5 bases). TRBJ2-7 matches the DNA end more closely, so the J call is doubtful. CDR1 PRHDT and CDR2 FYEKMQ come from the germline V gene (reference sequence). The CDR3 extends over 17 amino acids. This chain's CDR3 is CASSLSAVSLVLNEQYF. For the CDR3, the DNA is TGTGCCAGCAGCTTAAGTGCGGTATCACTAGTACTCAACGAGCAGTACTTC.

A few counts support this clonotype. This sequence joins TRBV18 and TRBJ2-6; D remains ambiguous. CDR3 size: 17 residues. CDR1 is KGHSH and CDR2 is LQKENI in the germline V gene. Trimming removed 1 base at V and 4 bases at J, with 14 bases between. The CDR3 reads CASSPRSSSSGANVLTF. The CDR3 DNA is TGTGCCAGCTCACCACGCTCCTCCTCGTCGGGGGCCAACGTCCTGACTTTC.

The V call is TRBV7-3, the J call TRBJ2-7; the match to TRBD2 covers 7 bases. Trimming at V came to 3 bases and at J to 6 bases, leaving 11 bases not matched to a gene. This CDR3 is 15 amino acids long. The germline CDR1 and CDR2 sequences are SGHTA and FQGTGA. The CDR3 spells CASSLTGGASGEQYF. CDR3 in DNA: TGTGCCAGCAGCTTGACGGGAGGCGCATCTGGCGAGCAGTACTTC.

The rearrangement links TRBV20-1 to TRBJ2-1, with 7 bases identical to TRBD1. The germline CDR1 and CDR2 sequences are DFQATT and SNEGSKA (reference sequence). The length of the CDR3 is 14 residues. Trimming removed 3 bases from V and 13 bases from J; junction bases left unmatched: 15. The CDR3 DNA sequence: TGCAGTGCTAGTTCTCCGGGACAGCAAGAGACCCAGTTCTTC. Its protein is CSASSPGQQETQFF.

This clonotype was observed a handful of times. This sequence joins TRBV19 and TRBJ2-1, with 8 bases matching TRBD1. Germline CDR1 and CDR2: LNHDA and SQIVND (reference sequence). J was trimmed by 8 bases and V by 4 bases; bases with no gene match: 10. This CDR3 is 15 amino acids long. CDR3 nucleotides: TGTGCCAGTAGTAAAGAAGGGCCAGGGGGCCATGAGCAGTTCTTC. Residues: CASSKEGPGGHEQFF. Full variable domain (remainder filled in from reference TRBV19 and TRBJ2-1): DGGITQSPKYLFRKEGQNVTLSCEQNLNHDAMYWYRQDPGQGLRLIYYSQIVNDFQKGDIAEGYSVSREKKESFPLTVTSAQKNPTAFYLCASSKEGPGGHEQFFGPGTRLTVL.

This clonotype was found a few times. The V and J genes are TRBV15 and TRBJ2-3; possible D gene TRBD2, 6 bases. Trimming shortened V by 3 bases and J by 4 bases, and 20 bases separated the two germline ends. Germline loops: CDR1 LNHNV, CDR2 YYDKDF (reference sequence). CDR3 size: 17 residues. CDR3 region: CATSSYTSGVGADTQYF. The CDR3 DNA reads TGTGCCACCAGCAGTTACACCTCGGGAGTAGGGGCAGATACGCAGTATTTT.

This clonotype was detected once. V usage is TRBV6-2 or TRBV6-3 and J usage is TRBJ2-7, with 8 positions matching TRBD2. CDR3 length: 15 amino acids. Germline V lookup: CDR1 MNHEY, CDR2 SVGEGT. The junction had 9 bases not matched to a gene; V was cut back by 5 bases and J by 3 bases. The CDR3 loop reads CASSLGTRVLYEQYF. CDR3 in DNA: TGTGCCAGCAGTCTCGGGACTAGAGTTCTCTACGAGCAGTACTTC.

The chain uses TRBV5-1 and TRBJ2-3, with TRBD2 matching over 10 bases. CDR3 size: 16 residues. The junction had 11 bases not matched to a gene; V was cut back by 6 bases and J by 4 bases. CDR1 SGHRS and CDR2 YFSETQ come from the germline V gene. The CDR3 here is CASIEYSGRGPDTQYF. The CDR3 region has the DNA TGCGCCAGCATAGAGTACAGCGGGAGGGGACCAGATACGCAGTATTTT.

This clonotype appeared a few times. The chain uses TRBV20-1 and TRBJ2-5; no clear D gene. Between the trimmed V and J ends, which lost 2 bases and 3 bases, there was a span of 19 bases. The germline gives CDR1 DFQATT, CDR2 SNEGSKA (reference sequence). The CDR3 is made up of 16 amino acids. The CDR3 DNA reads TGCAGTGCTAGACGTCAGGTTACTTTCTGGGAAGAGACCCAGTACTTC. This codes for CSARRQVTFWEETQYF.

This chain's CDR3 is CASISGQGYEKLFF. In DNA form, the CDR3 reads TGTGCCAGCATCTCGGGACAGGGCTATGAAAAACTGTTTTTT. The V call is TRBV6-6, the J call TRBJ1-4; TRBD1 matches at 9 bases. The CDR3 covers 14 residues. V shed 7 bases and J 6 bases; nucleotides not matched to a gene: 6. CDR1 is MNHNY, CDR2 SVGAGI, per germline (reference sequence).

This clonotype was seen a few times. The chain has TRBV20-1 and TRBJ2-1; 12 bases match TRBD2. Trimming removed 1 base from V and 3 bases from J; junction bases left unmatched: 7. Germline V gene data show CDR1 as DFQATT and CDR2 as SNEGSKA (reference sequence). The CDR3 loop spans 17 amino acids. CDR3 DNA sequence: TGCAGTGCTAGAGGGGCGACTAGCGGGAGTCACTACAATGAGCAGTTCTTC. Amino acid sequence: CSARGATSGSHYNEQFF.

The chain is built from TRBV20-1 and TRBJ2-1, with D unclear. Deletions cut 1 base from V and 5 bases from J, with 18 bases between. The CDR3 length is 16 residues. Germline assignment: CDR1 DFQATT and CDR2 SNEGSKA (reference sequence). The CDR3 nucleotides are TGCAGTGCTAGAGCCCCCGGCGGCCAGACTCACAATGAGCAGTTCTTC. This gives the protein CSARAPGGQTHNEQFF.

V is TRBV20-1 and J is TRBJ1-2, with TRBD1 matching over 8 bases. V dropped 8 bases and J dropped 0; count of bases not matched to a gene: 5. CDR3 length: 13 amino acids. Germline V CDR1 and CDR2: DFQATT, SNEGSKA (reference sequence). The CDR3 region has the DNA TGCAGTACTCCGGACAGGGCTAACTATGGCTACACCTTC. This gives the protein CSTPDRANYGYTF.